The 13 T cell receptor beta chains below come from one sample, sequenced in a study of T cell repertoires in cytomegalovirus infection. TCRdb used MiXCR to reprocess the reads, holding one entry per CDR3 protein. Here the sample spans approximately 490,000 distinct CDR3 sequences, approximately 10% being singletons. The sample comprised PBMCs. The receptor source for this set is a human donor in good health (CMV status not recorded). Some clones in this sample may be carry-over from other donors' samples.

The gene calls are TRBV7-3 and TRBJ2-5; 7 nucleotides line up with TRBD2. The CDR3 spans 13 residues. Losses at the gene ends were 6 bases for V and 3 bases for J; bases not matched to a gene: 4. The germline gives CDR1 SGHTA, CDR2 FQGTGA. CDR3 sequence reads: CASRFAGEETQYF. The CDR3 DNA follows: TGTGCCAGCAGATTTGCGGGAGAAGAGACCCAGTACTTC.

V usage is TRBV3-1 and J usage is TRBJ1-1; unclear D gene. V was trimmed by 0 bases and J by 6 bases, leaving 11 bases between them. The CDR3 has 14 amino acids. In germline, CDR1 is LGHDT, CDR2 YNNKEL (reference sequence). The DNA of the CDR3 is TGTGCCAGCAGCCAAGAGTTCAGGCAGTCTGAAGCTTTCTTT. It is translated as CASSQEFRQSEAFF.

This clonotype was observed a few times. This chain connects TRBV29-1 to TRBJ2-1, with 11 positions matching TRBD2. V shed 6 bases, J shed 4 bases, and the junction held 5 bases outside the gene matches. There are 14 residues in the CDR3. Germline CDR1 SQVTM, CDR2 ANQGSEA. CDR3 residues: CSVPTSGAYNEQFF. In DNA form, the CDR3 reads TGCAGCGTCCCGACTAGCGGGGCATACAATGAGCAGTTCTTC.

This clonotype was counted many times. This chain links TRBV7-9 with TRBJ2-2, with a possible D match to TRBD2 (5 bases). The V end was cut by 5 bases, the J end by 4 bases, with 14 bases between. CDR3 size: 15 residues. Per germline, CDR1 SEHNR and CDR2 FQNEAQ (reference sequence). The DNA of the CDR3 is TGTGCCAGCAGCCCCCAACGGACTCCCACCGGGGAGCTGTTTTTT. This encodes CASSPQRTPTGELFF.

This clonotype was recorded many times. The rearrangement uses TRBV7-8 and TRBJ2-5; the D is unclear. The CDR3 has 12 amino acids. Germline V gives CDR1 SGHVS, CDR2 FQNEAQ. V lost 5 bases and J lost 5, with 9 bases in between. The CDR3 here is CASSRTAETQYF. The CDR3 region has the DNA TGTGCCAGCAGCAGGACCGCTGAGACCCAGTACTTC.

This clonotype appeared many times. V usage is TRBV19 and J usage is TRBJ2-1; tentatively, D is TRBD1 (7 bases). The CDR3 has 16 residues. The germline gives CDR1 LNHDA, CDR2 SQIVND (reference sequence). Trimming shortened V by 3 bases and J by 2 bases, and 14 bases separated the two germline ends. Here the CDR3 DNA reads TGTGCCAGTAGTATCTCGGCAGGGGGGACCTACAATGAGCAGTTCTTC. Amino acid sequence: CASSISAGGTYNEQFF.

This clonotype has a count of ten or more. V usage is TRBV12-5 and J usage is TRBJ1-4; 7 nucleotides match TRBD1. Germline trimming cut 7 bases from V and 10 bases from J; bases unmatched to any gene: 9. The germline V gene has CDR1 LGHNT and CDR2 FRNRAP. The CDR3 covers 13 residues. DNA of the CDR3: TGTGCTAGTGCCTGGGACAGTGATGGAAAACTGTTTTTT. Translation: CASAWDSDGKLFF.

In this sample, this clonotype turned up a few times. This chain links TRBV20-1 with TRBJ2-1, with D possibly being TRBD2 (5 bases). The CDR3 contains 13 residues. V was trimmed by 3 bases and J by 3 bases, leaving 9 bases between them. In germline, CDR1 is DFQATT, CDR2 SNEGSKA (reference sequence). In DNA form, the CDR3 reads TGCAGTGCTAGGCGGGCGAACTACAATGAGCAGTTCTTC. It codes for CSARRANYNEQFF.

At least ten counts were recorded for this clonotype. The chain recombines TRBV28 with TRBJ1-3; TRBD1 is a possible D gene (5 bases). Deletions cut 5 bases from V and 4 bases from J, with 12 bases between. This CDR3 has 14 residues. Germline V gives CDR1 MDHEN, CDR2 SYDVKM. CDR3 loop: CASSQWDGGNTIYF. The CDR3 nucleotides are TGTGCCAGCAGTCAATGGGACGGCGGAAACACCATATATTTT.

Many counts were recorded for this clonotype. The V call is TRBV19, the J call TRBJ2-3; TRBD2 matches 12 bases. V was clipped by 7 bases and J by 3 bases; unmatched bases: 5. From germline, CDR1 is LNHDA and CDR2 SQIVND (reference sequence). The CDR3 covers 15 residues. The CDR3 is CASKTTSGRTDTQYF. The CDR3 region has the DNA TGTGCCAGTAAGACGACTAGCGGGAGAACAGATACGCAGTATTTT.

This clonotype has a count of ten or more. This rearrangement joins TRBV20-1 to TRBJ2-2, with 10 bases lining up with TRBD2. With 0 bases clipped from V and 3 bases from J, the junction kept 4 bases outside the gene matches. CDR3 length equals 16 residues. Germline loops: CDR1 DFQATT, CDR2 SNEGSKA (reference sequence). Here the CDR3 reads CSARDASGRDTGELFF. In DNA form, the CDR3 reads TGCAGTGCTAGAGACGCCAGCGGGAGGGACACCGGGGAGCTGTTTTTT.

The chain joins TRBV6-4 to TRBJ1-1, with TRBD1 as a possible D gene (5 bases). CDR1 MRHNA and CDR2 SNTAGT come from the germline V gene. Trimming stripped 4 bases from V and 1 base from J, with 10 bases between. This CDR3 has 14 amino acids. CDR3 protein: CASSAQVGNTEAFF. The CDR3 DNA sequence: TGTGCCAGCAGTGCACAGGTCGGGAACACTGAAGCTTTCTTT.

This clonotype came up many times. V gene TRBV7-8 combines with J gene TRBJ1-1; D is perhaps TRBD1 (6 bases). The CDR3 sequence is 14 residues long. The ends were cut back, 5 bases at V and 0 bases at J, with 10 bases in the middle. Germline assignment: CDR1 SGHVS and CDR2 FQNEAQ. The CDR3 sequence: CASSARTVNTEAFF. CDR3 in DNA: TGTGCCAGCAGCGCCCGGACAGTGAACACTGAAGCTTTCTTT.